These T cell receptor beta chains were read from a single sample in a study of T cell changes during pregnancy in multiple sclerosis. Method: immunoSEQ multiplex PCR; TCRdb's copy keeps in-frame clones and lacks some. Of 30,000 to 45,000 clones in the sample, 88% were seen once. The source was CD4+ T cells from peripheral blood mononuclear cells, collected before pregnancy. All receptors derive from a female donor with multiple sclerosis, enrolled in a pregnancy study. Both conserved end residues are trimmed from each CDR3. Clone size is shown for a subset of rows, as once, few, many or a class of expanded clone.

v_gene	abundance	j_gene	CDR3aa
TRBV10-1	.	TRBJ2-1	ASSVDRGPSNEQF
TRBV9	.	TRBJ1-5	ASSVGANQPQH
TRBV7-6	.	TRBJ1-1	ASSSWTGRDTEAF
TRBV9	once	TRBJ2-3	ASSVGAGASTDTQY
TRBV10-3	.	TRBJ2-7	AIQSAGEESYEQY
TRBV7-3	.	TRBJ2-5	ASSSRASGRYQETQY
TRBV28	.	TRBJ2-2	ASTDSPLAGGAGELF
TRBV5-6	.	TRBJ1-1	ASSYTGRDTEAF
TRBV19	.	TRBJ2-2	ASQVPTGVGELF
TRBV11-2	.	TRBJ1-1	ASSLAGVEAF
TRBV4-1	.	TRBJ1-1	ASSQPLQGNEAF
TRBV28	.	TRBJ2-7	ASRLAPPRTGEDEQY
TRBV7-2	.	TRBJ1-1	ASSRGGLNTEAF